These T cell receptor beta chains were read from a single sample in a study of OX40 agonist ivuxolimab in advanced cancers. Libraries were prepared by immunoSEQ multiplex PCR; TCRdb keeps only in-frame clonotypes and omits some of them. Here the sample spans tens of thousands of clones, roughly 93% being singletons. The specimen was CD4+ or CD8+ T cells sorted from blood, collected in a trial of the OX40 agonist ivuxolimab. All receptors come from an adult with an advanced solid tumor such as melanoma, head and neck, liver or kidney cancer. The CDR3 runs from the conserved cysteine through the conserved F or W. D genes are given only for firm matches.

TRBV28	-	CASRNSGPGKNIQYF
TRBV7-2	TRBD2	CASSLRTSGFLAKNIQYF
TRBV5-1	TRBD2	CASSLELAGTYEQYF
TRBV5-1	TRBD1	CASSLGQGDGAFF
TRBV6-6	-	CASSYSGTMRTEAFF
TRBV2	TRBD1	CASSEALTGANTEAFF
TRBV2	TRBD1	CASGREGGLIILGNEQYF
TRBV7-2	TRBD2	CASSLDSGRNEQFF
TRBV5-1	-	CASSFRDHRHF
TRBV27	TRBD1	CASSLSPGTGYHF
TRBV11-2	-	CASSLEPKWAESGRSTIYF
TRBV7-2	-	CASSFAPPPGDTQYF
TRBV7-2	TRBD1	CASSHDRDRNEQYF
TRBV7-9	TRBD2	CASSSTSGRTDTQYF
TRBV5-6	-	CASSLGNSYNEQFF
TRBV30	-	CAWSDPPDTQYF
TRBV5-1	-	CASTPGSAEDNSPLHF
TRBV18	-	CASSLDKNQPQHF
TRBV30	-	CACQGGIRDEQFF
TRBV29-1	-	CSVLGPLQSYEQYF
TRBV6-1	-	CASSETREKLFF
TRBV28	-	CASSDQWADTQYF
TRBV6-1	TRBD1	CASSMTGIAYNEQFF
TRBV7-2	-	CASSFRSNTDYGYTF
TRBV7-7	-	CASSPLQSYNEQFF
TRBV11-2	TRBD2	CASSLAPGGRYSYNEQFF
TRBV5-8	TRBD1	CASSSRYGRGSGEQFF
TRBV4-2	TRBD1	CASSQEGMGDRAHEQYF
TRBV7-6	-	CASSFGDGTEAFF
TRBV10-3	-	CAIRSLGTEAFF
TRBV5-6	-	CASSLRAGRYEQYF
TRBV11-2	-	CASSLDRGIPRLDEQYF
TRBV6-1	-	CASSEYGTPISEQYF
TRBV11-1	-	CASSRSPGPYNEQFF
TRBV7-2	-	CASSPGGGAYGYTF
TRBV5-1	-	CASSSFGPAVTDTQYF
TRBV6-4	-	CASSDSDRTHEAFF
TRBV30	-	CAWMAGPSSYNEQFF
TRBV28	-	CASNPGRGPETQYF
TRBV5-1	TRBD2	CASSLLPSGGYNEQFF
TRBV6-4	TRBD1	CASSPDRTNYGYTF
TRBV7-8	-	CASSFRVSSYNEQFF
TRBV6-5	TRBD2	CASRTSGGAKNIQYF
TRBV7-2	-	CASSLRLAVGGHEQFF
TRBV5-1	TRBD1	CASSSGQGVVNEQFF
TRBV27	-	CASSLSTVGTEAFF